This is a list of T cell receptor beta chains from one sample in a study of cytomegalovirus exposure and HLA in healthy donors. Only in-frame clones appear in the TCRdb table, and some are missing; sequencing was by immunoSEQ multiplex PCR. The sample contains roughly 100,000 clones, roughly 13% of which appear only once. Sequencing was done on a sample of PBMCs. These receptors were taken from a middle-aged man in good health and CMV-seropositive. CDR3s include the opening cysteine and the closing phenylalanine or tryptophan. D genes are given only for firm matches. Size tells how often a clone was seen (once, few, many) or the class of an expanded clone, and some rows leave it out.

CDR3 protein: CASSHGLTGQGAEAFF; CDR3 DNA: TGCGCCAGCAGCCACGGGTTGACTGGACAGGGCGCTGAAGCTTTCTTT; D gene: TRBD1; J gene: TRBJ1-1; clone size: few; V gene: TRBV4-3
CDR3 protein: CASSPHRVGEQYF; CDR3 DNA: TGTGCCAGCAGTCCCCACAGGGTGGGGGAGCAGTACTTC; D gene: NA; J gene: TRBJ2-7; clone size: NA; V gene: TRBV6-6
CDR3 protein: CASSLRITSGRRNYEQYF; CDR3 DNA: TGTGCCAGCAGTTTAAGGATTACTAGCGGGAGGAGGAACTACGAGCAGTACTTC; D gene: TRBD2; J gene: TRBJ2-7; clone size: NA; V gene: TRBV28
CDR3 protein: CASNPGQGAGFSYGYTF; CDR3 DNA: TGTGCCAGCAACCCCGGGCAGGGGGCTGGGTTCAGCTATGGCTACACCTTC; D gene: TRBD1; J gene: TRBJ1-2; clone size: few; V gene: TRBV7-6
CDR3 protein: CASSRGVGRGSYEQYF; CDR3 DNA: TGCGCCAGCAGCCGAGGTGTAGGGAGAGGCTCCTACGAGCAGTACTTC; D gene: NA; J gene: TRBJ2-7; clone size: NA; V gene: TRBV4-3
CDR3 protein: CASRFRGGDYGYTF; CDR3 DNA: TGTGCCAGCAGATTCCGGGGGGGGGACTATGGCTACACCTTC; D gene: NA; J gene: TRBJ1-2; clone size: few; V gene: TRBV13
CDR3 protein: CASSLVGGSLSYEQYF; CDR3 DNA: TGTGCCAGCAGCTTAGTCGGGGGATCCCTCTCCTACGAGCAGTACTTC; D gene: NA; J gene: TRBJ2-7; clone size: few; V gene: TRBV7-9
CDR3 protein: CASRGLSNQPQHF; CDR3 DNA: TGTGCCAGTCGAGGGTTATCCAATCAGCCCCAGCATTTT; D gene: NA; J gene: TRBJ1-5; clone size: NA; V gene: TRBV18
CDR3 protein: CASSLTPGQFQPQHF; CDR3 DNA: TGTGCCAGCAGTCTCACACCGGGACAATTTCAGCCCCAGCATTTT; D gene: NA; J gene: TRBJ1-5; clone size: few; V gene: TRBV28
CDR3 protein: CASSYSGSGNQPQHF; CDR3 DNA: TGTGCCAGCAGTTACTCGGGGAGTGGGAATCAGCCCCAGCATTTT; D gene: NA; J gene: TRBJ1-5; clone size: few; V gene: TRBV6-5
CDR3 protein: CASSWDRGQYEQYF; CDR3 DNA: TGCGCCAGCAGCTGGGACAGGGGGCAATACGAGCAGTACTTC; D gene: TRBD1; J gene: TRBJ2-7; clone size: NA; V gene: TRBV5-1
CDR3 protein: CASSRFQGTEAFF; CDR3 DNA: TGCGCCAGCAGCCGATTCCAGGGGACTGAAGCTTTCTTT; D gene: NA; J gene: TRBJ1-1; clone size: NA; V gene: TRBV5-1
CDR3 protein: CASSPSQGGDTEAFF; CDR3 DNA: TGTGCCAGCTCACCATCCCAGGGTGGGGACACTGAAGCTTTCTTT; D gene: NA; J gene: TRBJ1-1; clone size: few; V gene: TRBV18
CDR3 protein: CASSLGLSGANVLTF; CDR3 DNA: TGTGCCAGCAGCTTAGGACTGTCTGGGGCCAACGTCCTGACTTTC; D gene: NA; J gene: TRBJ2-6; clone size: few; V gene: TRBV27
CDR3 protein: CSVGTTGTDTQYF; CDR3 DNA: TGCAGCGTTGGGACGACAGGGACAGATACGCAGTATTTT; D gene: TRBD1; J gene: TRBJ2-3; clone size: few; V gene: TRBV29-1
CDR3 protein: CASSDRLAGGPKFF; CDR3 DNA: TGTGCCAGCAGTGACAGACTAGCGGGAGGCCCCAAGTTCTTC; D gene: TRBD2; J gene: TRBJ2-1; clone size: few; V gene: TRBV25-1
CDR3 protein: CSVKRGQETQYF; CDR3 DNA: TGCAGCGTTAAGCGGGGGCAGGAGACCCAGTACTTC; D gene: TRBD2; J gene: TRBJ2-5; clone size: NA; V gene: TRBV29-1
CDR3 protein: CASSPAGLAGDEQYF; CDR3 DNA: TGTGCCAGCTCACCCGCGGGACTAGCGGGCGACGAGCAGTACTTC; D gene: TRBD2; J gene: TRBJ2-7; clone size: few; V gene: TRBV18
CDR3 protein: CASSVDFAVNEQFF; CDR3 DNA: TGTGCCAGCAGCGTAGACTTTGCGGTCAATGAGCAGTTCTTC; D gene: NA; J gene: TRBJ2-1; clone size: few; V gene: TRBV9
CDR3 protein: CAWSVHSGGYTF; CDR3 DNA: TGTGCCTGGAGTGTACACTCGGGGGGCTACACCTTC; D gene: NA; J gene: TRBJ1-2; clone size: NA; V gene: TRBV30
CDR3 protein: CSVVSYGLAVGEQYF; CDR3 DNA: TGCAGCGTTGTATCTTATGGACTAGCGGTTGGGGAGCAGTACTTC; D gene: TRBD2; J gene: TRBJ2-7; clone size: NA; V gene: TRBV29-1
CDR3 protein: CAWRGLAGEYNEQFF; CDR3 DNA: TGTGCCTGGAGGGGACTAGCGGGGGAATACAATGAGCAGTTCTTC; D gene: TRBD2; J gene: TRBJ2-1; clone size: few; V gene: TRBV30
CDR3 protein: CASSPSGTTDTQYF; CDR3 DNA: TGCGCCAGCAGCCCTAGCGGGACCACAGATACGCAGTATTTT; D gene: TRBD2; J gene: TRBJ2-3; clone size: NA; V gene: TRBV5-1
CDR3 protein: CASSLDAANYGYTF; CDR3 DNA: TGTGCCAGCAGCTTAGATGCAGCTAACTATGGCTACACCTTC; D gene: NA; J gene: TRBJ1-2; clone size: few; V gene: TRBV11-2
CDR3 protein: CASSLTGESEAFF; CDR3 DNA: TGTGCCAGCAGCTTAACGGGAGAATCTGAAGCTTTCTTT; D gene: NA; J gene: TRBJ1-1; clone size: NA; V gene: TRBV7-3
CDR3 protein: CASSTGQFITDTQYF; CDR3 DNA: TGCGCCAGCAGTACAGGCCAGTTTATCACAGATACGCAGTATTTT; D gene: NA; J gene: TRBJ2-3; clone size: NA; V gene: TRBV27